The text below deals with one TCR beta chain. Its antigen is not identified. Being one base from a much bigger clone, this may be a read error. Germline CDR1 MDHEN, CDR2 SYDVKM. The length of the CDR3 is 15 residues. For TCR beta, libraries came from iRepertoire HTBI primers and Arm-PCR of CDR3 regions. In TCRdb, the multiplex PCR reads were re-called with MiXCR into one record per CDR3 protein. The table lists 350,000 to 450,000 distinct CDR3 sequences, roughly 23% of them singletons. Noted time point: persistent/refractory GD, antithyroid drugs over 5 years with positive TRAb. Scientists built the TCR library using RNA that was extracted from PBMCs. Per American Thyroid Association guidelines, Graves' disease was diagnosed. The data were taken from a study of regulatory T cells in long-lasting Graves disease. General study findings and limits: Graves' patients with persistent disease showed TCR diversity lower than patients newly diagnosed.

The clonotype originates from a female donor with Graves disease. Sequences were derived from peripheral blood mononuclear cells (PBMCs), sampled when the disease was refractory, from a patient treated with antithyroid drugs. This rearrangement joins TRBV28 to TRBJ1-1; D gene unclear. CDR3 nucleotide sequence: TGTACCAGCAGTCCTTGGACGTATATGGGGACTGAAGCTTTCTTT. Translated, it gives CTSSPWTYMGTEAFF.